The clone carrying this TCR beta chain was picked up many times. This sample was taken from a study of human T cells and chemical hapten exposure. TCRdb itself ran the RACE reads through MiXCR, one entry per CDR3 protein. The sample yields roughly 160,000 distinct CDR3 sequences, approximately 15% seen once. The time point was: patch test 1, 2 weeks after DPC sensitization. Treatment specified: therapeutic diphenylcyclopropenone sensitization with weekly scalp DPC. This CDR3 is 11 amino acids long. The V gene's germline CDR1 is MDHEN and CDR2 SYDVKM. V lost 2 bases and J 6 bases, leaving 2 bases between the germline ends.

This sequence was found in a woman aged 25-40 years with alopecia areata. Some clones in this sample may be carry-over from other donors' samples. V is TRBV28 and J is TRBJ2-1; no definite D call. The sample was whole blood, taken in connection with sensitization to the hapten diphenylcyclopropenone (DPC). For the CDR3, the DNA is TGTGCCAGCAGTTTAAGCAATGAGCAGTTCTTC. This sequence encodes CASSLSNEQFF.